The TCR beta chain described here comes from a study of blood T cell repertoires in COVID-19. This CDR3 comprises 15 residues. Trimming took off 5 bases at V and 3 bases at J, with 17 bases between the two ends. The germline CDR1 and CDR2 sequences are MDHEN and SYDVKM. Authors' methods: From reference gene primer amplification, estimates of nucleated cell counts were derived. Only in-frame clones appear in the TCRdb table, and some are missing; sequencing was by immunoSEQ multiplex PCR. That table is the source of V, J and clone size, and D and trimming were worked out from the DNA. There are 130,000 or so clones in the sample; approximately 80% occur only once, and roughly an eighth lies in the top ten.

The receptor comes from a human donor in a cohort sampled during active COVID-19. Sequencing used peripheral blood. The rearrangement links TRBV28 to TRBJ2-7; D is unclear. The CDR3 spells CASSRTGASFYEQYF. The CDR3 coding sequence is TGTGCCAGCAGTCGAACGGGTGCCTCATTCTACGAGCAGTACTTC.